The rows below give T cell receptor beta chains drawn from one sample of a study of OX40 agonist ivuxolimab in advanced cancers. Only in-frame clones appear in the TCRdb table, and some are missing; sequencing was by immunoSEQ multiplex PCR. Among tens of thousands of clones listed, approximately 91% were seen once. Here the sequenced sample was CD4+ or CD8+ T cells sorted from blood, taken in a trial of the OX40 agonist ivuxolimab. The receptor source for this set is an adult with an advanced solid tumor such as melanoma, head and neck, liver or kidney cancer. Each CDR3 is given with its conserved first and last residue. A D gene is named only where the DNA matches it firmly. The listing skips clone size in some rows; elsewhere it reads once, few, many or a size class.

j_gene | d_gene | v_gene | abundance | CDR3aa | CDR3nt
TRBJ2-3 | TRBD2 | TRBV9 | NA | CASSVATSGSEYTQYF | TGTGCCAGCAGCGTCGCCACTAGCGGGAGTGAGTATACGCAGTATTTT
TRBJ1-2 | NA | TRBV11-2 | NA | CASSTAGDQGYTF | TGTGCCAGCAGTACGGCAGGGGATCAGGGCTACACCTTC
TRBJ2-1 | TRBD2 | TRBV4-1 | NA | CASSPRVAGVPEQFF | TGCGCCAGCAGCCCACGGGTAGCGGGAGTCCCTGAGCAGTTCTTC
TRBJ2-2 | TRBD1 | TRBV4-2 | NA | CASSPGTGATGGELFF | TGTGCCAGCAGCCCCGGGACAGGGGCGACCGGCGGGGAGCTGTTTTTT
TRBJ2-5 | TRBD1 | TRBV5-1 | NA | CASSSGTAEETQYF | TGCGCCAGCAGCTCCGGGACAGCTGAAGAGACCCAGTACTTC
TRBJ2-7 | TRBD2 | TRBV28 | NA | CASSLWGLAGEQYF | TGTGCCAGCAGTTTATGGGGACTAGCGGGCGAGCAGTACTTC
TRBJ2-7 | TRBD1 | TRBV6-5 | NA | CASSYNDRGRYEQYF | TGTGCCAGCAGTTATAACGACAGGGGGCGTTACGAGCAGTACTTC
TRBJ1-2 | NA | TRBV30 | NA | CAWRAATRRGLGYTF | TGTGCCTGGCGGGCAGCTACCCGACGGGGGCTTGGCTACACCTTC
TRBJ2-7 | NA | TRBV4-2 | NA | CASSQTGDEQYF | TGTGCCAGCAGCCAGACGGGCGATGAGCAGTACTTC
TRBJ2-1 | NA | TRBV9 | NA | CASSPSRPLGNEQFF | TGTGCCAGCAGCCCCTCCCGGCCGCTAGGGAATGAGCAGTTCTTC
TRBJ2-3 | TRBD1 | TRBV19 | NA | CASHGVSRGLGDTQYF | TGTGCCAGCCACGGTGTGAGCAGGGGGCTTGGGGATACGCAGTATTTT
TRBJ2-3 | TRBD2 | TRBV9 | few | CASSVTGAGGPDTQYF | TGTGCCAGCAGCGTAACAGGGGCGGGAGGGCCGGATACGCAGTATTTT
TRBJ2-1 | NA | TRBV18 | NA | CASSPQIRDNEQFF | TGTGCCAGCTCACCACAGATCCGGGATAATGAGCAGTTCTTC
TRBJ2-7 | NA | TRBV27 | NA | CASTDSSYEQYF | TGTGCCAGCACGGACAGCTCCTACGAGCAGTACTTC
TRBJ2-2 | TRBD1 | TRBV23-1 | NA | CASRDRGQDTGELFF | TGCGCCAGCCGGGACAGGGGGCAAGACACCGGGGAGCTGTTTTTT
TRBJ1-4 | NA | TRBV2 | NA | CASSVGTPEKLFF | TGTGCCAGCAGTGTGGGGACACCCGAAAAACTGTTTTTT
TRBJ2-3 | TRBD2 | TRBV29-1 | NA | CSVLPGLAADTQYF | TGCAGCGTGTTACCGGGACTAGCAGCAGATACGCAGTATTTT
TRBJ2-7 | TRBD2 | TRBV6-5 | NA | CASIGTSGSYEQYF | TGTGCCAGCATAGGGACTAGCGGATCCTACGAGCAGTACTTC
TRBJ1-2 | NA | TRBV6-1 | NA | CASRPTGPGYTF | TGTGCCAGCAGGCCGACGGGGCCTGGCTACACCTTC
TRBJ2-3 | TRBD2 | TRBV7-2 | NA | CASSSSGYTQYF | TGTGCCAGCAGCTCTAGCGGGTATACGCAGTATTTT
TRBJ1-1 | NA | TRBV5-4 | NA | CASSQRGGQYTEAFF | TGTGCCAGCAGCCAGAGAGGCGGACAGTACACTGAAGCTTTCTTT
TRBJ2-7 | NA | TRBV5-1 | NA | CASSLGPSTSLVAYEQYF | TGCGCCAGCAGCTTGGGACCCTCTACTAGTCTAGTCGCGTACGAGCAGTACTTC
TRBJ2-6 | NA | TRBV28 | once | CASSFARSGANVLTF | TGTGCCAGCAGTTTCGCCCGGTCTGGGGCCAACGTCCTGACTTTC
TRBJ2-1 | NA | TRBV10-3 | NA | CATGDSPNEQFF | TGTGCCACAGGTGACAGCCCCAATGAGCAGTTCTTC
TRBJ2-1 | TRBD2 | TRBV6-4 | NA | CASSPNSGRVYNEQFF | TGTGCCAGCAGTCCCAATAGCGGGAGGGTGTACAATGAGCAGTTCTTC
TRBJ1-2 | NA | TRBV5-4 | NA | CASSHPDSLNYGYTF | TGTGCCAGCAGCCACCCTGACAGCCTTAACTATGGCTACACCTTC
TRBJ2-1 | NA | TRBV7-2 | NA | CASNGGWQAPKFF | TGTGCCAGCAATGGGGGTTGGCAGGCCCCCAAGTTCTTC
TRBJ2-7 | NA | TRBV18 | NA | CASSPGTVKSYEQYF | TGTGCCAGCTCACCGGGGACGGTAAAATCCTACGAGCAGTACTTC
TRBJ2-5 | TRBD1 | TRBV9 | NA | CASSVTGQGGETQYF | TGTGCCAGCAGCGTCACGGGACAGGGAGGGGAGACCCAGTACTTC
TRBJ2-1 | TRBD2 | TRBV7-9 | NA | CASSSRLADLNEQFF | TGTGCCAGCAGCTCTCGACTAGCGGATCTCAATGAGCAGTTCTTC
TRBJ2-1 | TRBD2 | TRBV11-3 | NA | CASSPGLAGGRDEQFF | TGTGCCAGCAGCCCGGGACTAGCGGGAGGAAGGGATGAGCAGTTCTTC
TRBJ1-5 | TRBD1 | TRBV5-3 | NA | CARSSDRGWYQPQHF | TGTGCCAGAAGCTCAGACAGGGGATGGTATCAGCCCCAGCATTTT
TRBJ1-1 | NA | TRBV18 | NA | CASSPLTPNEAFF | TGTGCCAGCTCACCCCTTACACCCAATGAAGCTTTCTTT
TRBJ1-3 | NA | TRBV5-5 | NA | CASSLTHSGNTIYF | TGTGCCAGCAGCTTGACCCACTCTGGAAACACCATATATTTT
TRBJ2-1 | TRBD2 | TRBV18 | NA | CASSPQREGRGEQFF | TGTGCCAGCTCACCACAGCGGGAGGGCCGGGGTGAGCAGTTCTTC
TRBJ2-1 | NA | TRBV10-1 | once | CARCEQFF | TGCGCCAGATGCGAGCAGTTCTTC
TRBJ1-4 | NA | TRBV19 | NA | CASSIGREGISEKLFF | TGTGCCAGTAGTATAGGTCGTGAAGGGATAAGTGAAAAACTGTTTTTT
TRBJ2-5 | TRBD1 | TRBV15 | NA | CATSIPTGGGETQYF | TGTGCCACCAGCATTCCCACAGGGGGCGGAGAGACCCAGTACTTC
TRBJ2-7 | TRBD1 | TRBV5-1 | NA | CASSLAQGALDEQYF | TGCGCCAGCAGCTTGGCACAGGGGGCATTGGACGAGCAGTACTTC
TRBJ1-5 | NA | TRBV7-2 | NA | CASSLAAGGEQPQHF | TGTGCCAGCAGCTTAGCTGCAGGCGGTGAACAGCCCCAGCATTTT
TRBJ2-2 | NA | TRBV11-1 | medium-sized | CASSLDGGVFTGELFF | TGTGCCAGCAGCTTAGACGGGGGAGTATTTACCGGGGAGCTGTTTTTT
TRBJ2-7 | TRBD1 | TRBV5-6 | NA | CASSAGQGGAYEQYF | TGTGCCAGCAGCGCGGGACAGGGGGGCGCATACGAGCAGTACTTC
TRBJ1-5 | NA | TRBV28 | NA | CASKLSLANQPQHF | TGTGCCAGCAAACTGTCCCTGGCCAATCAGCCCCAGCATTTT
TRBJ2-4 | TRBD2 | TRBV18 | NA | CASSPGLAGGPSKNIQYF | TGTGCCAGCTCACCGGGACTAGCGGGAGGGCCATCCAAAAACATTCAGTACTTC
TRBJ2-3 | TRBD2 | TRBV5-1 | NA | CASSFSGRASTDTQYF | TGCGCCAGCAGCTTTAGCGGGAGGGCGAGCACAGATACGCAGTATTTT
TRBJ2-1 | TRBD2 | TRBV11-3 | NA | CASSVGLAGNNEQFF | TGTGCCAGCAGCGTGGGACTAGCGGGAAACAATGAGCAGTTCTTC
TRBJ2-1 | NA | TRBV7-3 | NA | CASSFGGMGNEQFF | TGTGCCAGCAGCTTTGGCGGGATGGGCAATGAGCAGTTCTTC
TRBJ2-2 | TRBD2 | TRBV7-2 | NA | CASSLASGRSTGELFF | TGTGCCAGCAGCTTAGCTAGCGGGAGGTCCACCGGGGAGCTGTTTTTT
TRBJ2-1 | TRBD1 | TRBV27 | few | CASRQGRYNEQFF | TGTGCCAGCCGACAGGGGCGCTACAATGAGCAGTTCTTC
TRBJ2-3 | NA | TRBV9 | NA | CASGKDTDTQYF | TGTGCCAGCGGTAAGGACACAGATACGCAGTATTTT
TRBJ2-7 | NA | TRBV7-3 | NA | CASSFDASSYEQYF | TGTGCCAGCAGCTTTGATGCCTCTTCCTACGAGCAGTACTTC
TRBJ2-3 | TRBD2 | TRBV28 | NA | CASTPPSGRSTDTQYF | TGTGCCAGCACCCCCCCTAGCGGGAGGAGCACAGATACGCAGTATTTT
TRBJ2-1 | TRBD2 | TRBV5-4 | NA | CASSIPGTSGYNEQFF | TGTGCCAGCAGCATACCCGGGACTAGCGGGTACAATGAGCAGTTCTTC
TRBJ2-1 | NA | TRBV11-2 | NA | CASSMNSIGEQFF | TGTGCCAGCAGCATGAATAGCATAGGTGAGCAGTTCTTC